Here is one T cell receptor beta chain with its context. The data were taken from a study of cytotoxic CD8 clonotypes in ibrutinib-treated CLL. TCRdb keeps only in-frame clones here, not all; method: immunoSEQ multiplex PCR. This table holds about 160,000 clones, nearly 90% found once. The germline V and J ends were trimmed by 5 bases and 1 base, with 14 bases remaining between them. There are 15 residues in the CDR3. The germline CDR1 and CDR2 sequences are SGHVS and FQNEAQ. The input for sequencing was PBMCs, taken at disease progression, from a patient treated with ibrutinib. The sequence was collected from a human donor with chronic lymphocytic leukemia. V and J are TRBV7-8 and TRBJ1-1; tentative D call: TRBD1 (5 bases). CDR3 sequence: CASSPRGTANTEAFF. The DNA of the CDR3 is TGTGCCAGCAGCCCCCGAGGGACGGCGAACACTGAAGCTTTCTTT.